What follows are 2 T cell receptor beta chains derived from one specimen sequenced in a study of T cell responses to AZD1222 COVID-19 vaccine. Profiling relied on immunoSEQ multiplex PCR, and the TCRdb table lists in-frame clones only, not all of them. Of about 97,000 clones in the sample, 70% to 90% were seen once. The material was peripheral blood, obtained on day 0 of AZD1222 vaccination. The receptors originated from an adult in good health.

The chain joins TRBV18 to TRBJ1-6; D unresolved. Trimming took off 6 bases at V and 8 bases at J, with 11 bases between the two ends. The germline CDR1 and CDR2 sequences are KGHSH and LQKENI. The CDR3 sequence is 13 residues long. The CDR3 sequence is CASSVGGDSPLHF. As DNA, the CDR3 is TGTGCCAGCTCCGTGGGCGGGGATTCACCCCTCCACTTT.

The chain has TRBV10-3 and TRBJ1-1, with D uncertain. With 4 bases removed from V and 2 bases from J, the gap between germline ends came to 2 bases. CDR1 and CDR2 from the germline V gene are ENHRY and SYGVKD. This CDR3 is 11 amino acids long. For the CDR3, the DNA is TGTGCCATCAGTGGAAACACTGAAGCTTTCTTT. Translating gives CAISGNTEAFF.